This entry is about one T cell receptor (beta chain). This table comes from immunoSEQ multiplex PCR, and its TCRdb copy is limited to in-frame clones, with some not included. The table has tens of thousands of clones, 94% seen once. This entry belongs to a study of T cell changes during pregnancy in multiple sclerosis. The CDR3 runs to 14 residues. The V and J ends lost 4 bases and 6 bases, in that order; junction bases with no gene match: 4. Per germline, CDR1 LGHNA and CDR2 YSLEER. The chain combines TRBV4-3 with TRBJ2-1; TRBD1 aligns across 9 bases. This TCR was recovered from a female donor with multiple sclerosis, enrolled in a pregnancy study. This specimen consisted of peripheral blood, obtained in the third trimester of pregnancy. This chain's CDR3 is CASSPRQGGNEQFF. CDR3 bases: TGCGCCAGCAGCCCCAGACAGGGGGGCAATGAGCAGTTCTTC.